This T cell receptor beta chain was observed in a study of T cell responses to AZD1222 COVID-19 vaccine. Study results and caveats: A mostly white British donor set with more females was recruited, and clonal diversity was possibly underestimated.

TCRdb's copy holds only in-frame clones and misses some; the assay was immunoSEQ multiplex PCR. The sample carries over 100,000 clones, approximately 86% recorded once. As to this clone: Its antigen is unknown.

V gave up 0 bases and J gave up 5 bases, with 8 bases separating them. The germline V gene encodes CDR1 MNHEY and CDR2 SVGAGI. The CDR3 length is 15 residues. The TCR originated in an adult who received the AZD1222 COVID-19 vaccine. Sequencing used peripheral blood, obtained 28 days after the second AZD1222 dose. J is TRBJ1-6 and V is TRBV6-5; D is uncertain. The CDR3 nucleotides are TGTGCCAGCAGTTACTCGGTCCAGCATAATTCACCCCTCCACTTT. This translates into CASSYSVQHNSPLHF.